This is a list of T cell receptor beta chains from one sample in a study of post-analysis software for immune sequencing data. TCRdb independently ran MiXCR on the PCR reads; one entry per CDR3 protein. The table lists 650,000 to 850,000 distinct CDR3 sequences, around 45% of them singletons, with 4.9% in the top ten. The sequenced material came from blood. The source is a girl aged 10 to 17 with multiple sclerosis. Each CDR3 is given with its conserved first and last residue.

TRBV18,14,TRBJ2-5,CASSPSGTRETQYF
TRBV7-2,13,TRBJ2-3,CARQAGGADTQYF
TRBV6-5,11,TRBJ2-1,CASSYGHEQFF
TRBV12-3/TRBV12-4,16,TRBJ1-6,CAVGEISVEGNSPLHF
TRBV2,14,TRBJ1-2,CASPLTGGLDGYTF
TRBV20-1,14,TRBJ1-1,CSATLDGRNTEAFF
TRBV12-3/TRBV12-4,14,.,CASSTTRPGGEQYF
TRBV7-9,15,TRBJ2-7,CASSLQGRNPYEQYF
TRBV4-2,15,TRBJ1-1,CASSQEQLANTEAFF
TRBV29-1,11,TRBJ2-7,CSATGAREQYF
TRBV20-1,14,TRBJ2-2,CSAGTSGYTGELFF
TRBV5-6,17,TRBJ1-5,CASSSQGRSNSNQPQHF
TRBV7-8,13,TRBJ2-7,CASSQRRGYEQYF
TRBV12-3/TRBV12-4,14,TRBJ1-5,CASSLRAYNQPQHF
TRBV14,14,TRBJ1-1,CASSQRGGNTEAFF
TRBV20-1,10,TRBJ2-5,CSAYQETQYF
TRBV10-3,12,TRBJ2-1,CATGEPGEGQFF
TRBV5-1,14,TRBJ1-5,CASSWEPRGQPQHF
TRBV19,15,.,CASSIKSGSLREQYF
TRBV7-9,14,TRBJ2-6,CASSLTGGANVLTF
TRBV5-6,13,.,CASSSDEYNEQYF
TRBV10-3,13,TRBJ2-5,CAMSQGTQETQYF
TRBV18,15,TRBJ2-3,CASSPPVGGVDTQYF
TRBV5-1,19,TRBJ2-2,CASSLPRGGKAEGTGELFF